The sequence of this T cell receptor (beta chain) was determined in a study of blood T cell repertoires in COVID-19. Study as a whole: COVID-19 samples collected from the United States, Italy and Spain covered acute and convalescent phases. From T cells, B-cell-depleted T cells, or PBMCs came the material, which was cDNA or gDNA.

Original processing notes: Amplification of reference gene primers provided the estimated nucleated cell counts. Measured with immunoSEQ multiplex PCR; TCRdb has only the in-frame clones, and not every one. V, J and clone size were drawn from that table, and D and trimming were deduced from the DNA. The repertoire consists of 65,000 to 80,000 clones, with 80% to 90% occurring once and the leading ten covering roughly 2%. This CDR3 has 13 amino acids. The ends lost 6 bases at V and 7 bases at J; junction bases unmatched: 3. In germline, CDR1 is ENHRY, CDR2 SYGVKD. The table lists this clone with a count of one.

Source material: peripheral blood. The chain recombines TRBV10-3 with TRBJ1-5; 10 nucleotides align to TRBD1. The source is a young man with acute or convalescent COVID-19. DNA for the CDR3: TGTGCCATCAGCGGGACAGGGGAACAGCCCCAGCATTTT. This sequence encodes CAISGTGEQPQHF.